This T cell receptor (beta chain) was sequenced during a study of blood T cell repertoires in COVID-19 (dated by TCRdb to 2020 to 2022). Notes on the research overall: Samples from collaborators originated in the United States, Italy and Spain and spanned both the acute and convalescent phases of COVID-19. Sample metadata almost always included a de-identified subject ID, COVID-19 status, age in years and sex. The material from the prospective study consisted of cDNA or gDNA derived from T cells, B-cell-depleted T cells, or PBMCs. A freely available public database, intended as a resource for researchers studying the immune response to SARS-CoV-2, is where the repertoires were released. The samples were drawn from two sources: the first 160 participants of the ongoing ImmuneRACE study, and 950 to 1,500 subjects contributed by 6 global collaborators. Where available, HLA class I and class II types were taken from metadata supplied by the sample provider and were not determined by assay-based typing. The dataset comprised deeply sampled blood TCRbeta repertoires from subjects exposed to, actively infected with, or recovered from COVID-19. What the authors observed across the whole study: The amount of clinical and demographic metadata varied by source and participant and was provided uncurated.

V is cut back by 0 bases and J by 8 bases, with 5 bases in the junction unmatched. The germline V gene provides CDR1 SGHRS and CDR2 YFSETQ. The CDR3 runs 14 residues from the cysteine to the phenylalanine. The read is trimmed to its CDR3 DNA, 42 bases read in frame from base 1. TCRbeta CDR3 regions were amplified from genomic DNA by means of the immunoSEQ Assay, a bias-controlled multiplex PCR. The authors processed their data as follows. Nucleated cell counts per sample were estimated from amplification of reference gene primers within the assay. To quantify the absolute abundance of each unique TCRbeta CDR3 rearrangement, sequence reads were collapsed and filtered. For each sample, productive Simpson clonality was calculated by taking the square root of Simpson's diversity index across productive rearrangements. TCRdb provides this immuneACCESS table in a form limited to in-frame rearrangements. Some clones are lacking; in checked studies, under half of them reflect an unresolved V gene, and why the rest are absent is not known. D and trimming were read from the DNA, whereas the V and J calls and clone size are those reported in that table. A total of roughly 250,000 clones appear in this sample, 91% of them only once. The top ten clones comprise around 2.5% of the sample.

One collaborating source in Seattle enrolled patients during active infection and followed them longitudinally through the course of disease. The collaborating institutions used their own protocols to collect whole blood in K2EDTA tubes. Collaborator samples were shipped for TCRbeta analysis as frozen whole blood, isolated PBMCs, or DNA extracted from either sample type. Comments on this clone: The specificity of this receptor is unknown. No per-base quality is available; no much larger clone lies one base away.

The V gene is TRBV5-1 and the J gene is TRBJ1-2, with 9 bases matching TRBD1. The sample was peripheral blood. The TCR comes from a person aged 18 to 29 with COVID-19, enrolled during active disease. Here the CDR3 is given as CASSLGTGEEGYTF. The sequenced DNA: TGCGCCAGCAGCTTGGGGACAGGGGAAGAAGGCTACACCTTC.